This T cell receptor beta chain was observed in a study of beta chain features in type 1 diabetes. With respect to this clone: What it recognizes is unknown.

Isolated RNA was reverse transcribed in full, so expressed TCRB transcripts were sequenced. Profiling relied on immunoSEQ multiplex PCR, and the TCRdb table lists in-frame clones only, not all of them. This repertoire shows 130,000 or so clones, about a sixth found once; its top ten account for around 2.5%. CDR3 length equals 12 residues. V lost 6 bases and J lost 7, with 7 bases in between. Germline lookup yields CDR1 MNHNS and CDR2 SASEGT. Points from the study as a whole: Researchers report that Type 1 diabetes patients had moderately but significantly shorter TCRB CDR3s across all four CD4+ subsets.

The receptor comes from a man aged 30 to 45 with type 1 diabetes. The sequencing sample was made of central memory CD4+ T cells from blood. This sequence joins TRBV6-1 and TRBJ1-6; no clear D gene. CDR3 DNA: TGTGCCAGCAGGCCGGGGAATTCACCCCTCCACTTT. It is translated as CASRPGNSPLHF.